This passage covers 29 T cell receptor beta chains from one sample sequenced in a study of response to subunit inactivated influenza vaccine. TCRdb redid the calling of the RT-PCR reads with MiXCR, one entry per CDR3 protein. The sample lists approximately 310,000 distinct CDR3 sequences, 20% to 25% seen once, with about 9.4% in the top ten. The sequenced sample was PBMCs from blood, obtained roughly 20 months after vaccination. These receptors were collected from a man between 50 and 69 years old who received an inactivated influenza vaccine.

This clonotype was observed a handful of times. The V call is TRBV28, the J call TRBJ1-5; D gene unclear. V was shortened by 4 bases and J by 2 bases, with 12 bases between the two germline ends. The CDR3 is 15 residues long. Germline CDR1 and CDR2: MDHEN and SYDVKM. CDR3 in DNA: TGTGCCAGCAGTTACCCCAGAAGGGGCAATCAGCCCCAGCATTTT. Translated, it gives CASSYPRRGNQPQHF.

The J gene is TRBJ2-7, the V gene TRBV6-6; 8 bases match TRBD1. The V gene end was trimmed by 6 bases and the J gene end by 6 bases; junction bases not matched to a gene: 4. CDR1 is MNHNY and CDR2 is SVGAGI in the germline V gene (reference sequence). The CDR3 is 12 residues long. CDR3 residues: CASRGTGSEQYF. For the CDR3, the DNA is TGTGCCAGCAGGGGGACAGGCAGCGAGCAGTACTTC.

This chain joins TRBV6-5 and TRBJ2-6; 10 bases agree with TRBD1. The junction had 10 bases not matched to a gene; V was cut back by 4 bases and J by 4 bases. Germline CDR1 is MNHEY and CDR2 is SVGAGI. This CDR3 has 18 residues. DNA of the CDR3: TGTGCCAGCAGTTGGGACAGGGGACATTCTACCGGGGCCAACGTCCTGACTTTC. Protein product: CASSWDRGHSTGANVLTF.

V usage is TRBV20-1 and J usage is TRBJ1-5, with a tentative D call TRBD1 (5 bases). The V gene's germline CDR1 is DFQATT and CDR2 SNEGSKA (reference sequence). The CDR3 totals 14 residues. Trimming took 3 bases from V and 8 from J, leaving 17 bases between them. The CDR3 DNA reads as TGCAGTGCTAGGGGAACAGGACTGATGGAGCCCCAGCATTTT. This encodes CSARGTGLMEPQHF.

This clonotype was seen many times. This rearrangement joins TRBV12-3 or TRBV12-4 to TRBJ1-1, with D perhaps TRBD1 (6 bases). The length of the CDR3 is 14 residues. The V end was cut by 7 bases, the J end by 2 bases, with 14 bases between. The CDR3 nucleotides read TGTGCCAGCAACCCACAGGGACTTAACACTGAAGCTTTCTTT. This encodes CASNPQGLNTEAFF.

V usage is TRBV20-1 and J usage is TRBJ2-7; 11 nucleotides match TRBD2. J gave up 0 bases and V 3 bases, and 4 bases lay outside the gene matches. The CDR3 sequence is 15 residues long. CDR1 and CDR2 from the germline V gene are DFQATT and SNEGSKA (reference sequence). CDR3 amino acids: CSARAGLAASYEQYF. CDR3 sequence (DNA): TGCAGTGCTAGGGCGGGACTAGCGGCCTCCTACGAGCAGTACTTC.

The chain has TRBV20-1 and TRBJ2-5; tentative D call: TRBD2 (5 bases). The CDR3 extends over 14 amino acids. Germline V CDR1 and CDR2: DFQATT, SNEGSKA (reference sequence). V lost 1 base and J 5 bases, leaving 14 bases between the germline ends. Written as DNA, the CDR3 is TGCAGTGCTAGAGCGGACGGGTGGAGGGAGACCCAGTACTTC. Encoded protein: CSARADGWRETQYF.

This clonotype was recorded a few times. V gene TRBV7-9 combines with J gene TRBJ2-5; D not certain. The germline V and J ends were trimmed by 2 bases and 5 bases, with 12 bases remaining between them. This CDR3 is built from 14 residues. Germline V CDR1 and CDR2: SEHNR, FQNEAQ (reference sequence). The CDR3 bases are TGTGCCAGCAGCTTAATAGGCAGAAGGGAGACCCAGTACTTC. It encodes CASSLIGRRETQYF.

V and J are TRBV14 and TRBJ2-7; D not certain. The V gene's germline CDR1 is SGHDN and CDR2 FVKESK. The V and J ends lost 0 bases and 7 bases respectively, with 13 bases between them. The length of the CDR3 is 14 residues. CDR3 residues: CASSQDGNAREQYF. CDR3 coding DNA: TGTGCCAGCAGCCAAGATGGGAACGCTAGAGAGCAGTACTTC.

This clonotype turned up a few times. The chain couples TRBV20-1 to TRBJ2-3; 15 nucleotides match TRBD2. Germline lookup yields CDR1 DFQATT and CDR2 SNEGSKA (reference sequence). The CDR3 length is 18 residues. V trimming: 6 bases; J trimming: 4 bases; junction bases outside the gene matches: 14. The CDR3 bases are TGCAGTGCCTGGACTAGCGGGGGGGACGGGAGGCTTCCAGATACGCAGTATTTT. Translating it yields CSAWTSGGDGRLPDTQYF.

The table lists this clonotype with many counts. The chain links TRBV28 to TRBJ1-5; 7 bases align to TRBD1. V gave up 7 bases and J gave up 7 bases; unmatched junction bases: 7. This CDR3 is built from 13 residues. Germline CDR1 is MDHEN and CDR2 is SYDVKM. The CDR3 here is CASNGDSRQPQHF. The CDR3 nucleotides are TGTGCCAGCAACGGGGACAGTAGGCAGCCCCAGCATTTT.

The rearrangement uses TRBV12-5 and TRBJ1-1; no firm D call. CDR3 size: 13 residues. Trimming removed 6 bases from V and 4 bases from J, with 12 bases in between. Germline CDR1 and CDR2: LGHNT and FRNRAP. The CDR3 spells CASGGQVSTEAFF. In DNA form, the CDR3 reads TGTGCTAGTGGGGGCCAGGTTAGCACTGAAGCTTTCTTT. The whole variable domain, filled in from reference TRBV12-5 and TRBJ1-1, reads DARVTQTPRHKVTEMGQEVTMRCQPILGHNTVFWYRQTMMQGLELLAYFRNRAPLDDSGMPKDRFSAEMPDATLATLKIQPSEPRDSAVYFCASGGQVSTEAFFGQGTRLTVV.

This clonotype came up many times. This chain connects TRBV20-1 to TRBJ1-5; possibly TRBD1 for D (6 bases). This CDR3 comprises 15 residues. V lost 3 bases, J lost 4 bases, and 16 bases lay in between. Germline V CDR1 and CDR2: DFQATT, SNEGSKA (reference sequence). The CDR3 region has the DNA TGCAGTGCTAGCCAGGGACACTGGGGAAATCAGCCCCAGCATTTT. This translates into CSASQGHWGNQPQHF.

This clonotype was seen only a few times. The chain couples TRBV6-5 to TRBJ2-7, with 8 bases identical to TRBD2. V shed 0 bases and J 2 bases; nucleotides not matched to a gene: 3. This CDR3 has 15 amino acids. From germline, CDR1 is MNHEY and CDR2 SVGAGI. The CDR3 sequence is CASSYSRRGAYEQYF. CDR3 DNA sequence: TGTGCCAGCAGTTACTCAAGGCGGGGGGCCTACGAGCAGTACTTC.

The rearrangement joins TRBV19 to TRBJ1-6; no firm D call. CDR1 and CDR2 from the germline V gene are LNHDA and SQIVND (reference sequence). The V and J ends lost 6 bases and 5 bases respectively, with 14 bases between them. This CDR3 contains 15 residues. DNA for the CDR3: TGTGCCAGTAGAGACCAGACAAGCGATAATTCACCCCTCCACTTT. Translated: CASRDQTSDNSPLHF. Complete variable domain (other parts from reference TRBV19 and TRBJ1-6): DGGITQSPKYLFRKEGQNVTLSCEQNLNHDAMYWYRQDPGQGLRLIYYSQIVNDFQKGDIAEGYSVSREKKESFPLTVTSAQKNPTAFYLCASRDQTSDNSPLHFGNGTRLTVT.

The chain joins TRBV9 to TRBJ1-6, with D uncertain. CDR1 and CDR2 (germline): SGDLS, YYNGEE. CDR3 length: 15 amino acids. V was pared by 3 bases and J by 7 bases, with 14 bases between. CDR3: CASSEHPGPNSPLHF. The CDR3 DNA sequence: TGTGCCAGCAGCGAACATCCCGGGCCAAATTCACCCCTCCACTTT.

This clonotype was counted a few times. V is TRBV3-1 and J is TRBJ2-7, with D maybe TRBD1 (5 bases). The CDR3 runs to 15 residues. From germline, CDR1 is LGHDT and CDR2 YNNKEL (reference sequence). V lost 4 bases to trimming and J lost 3 bases, with 16 bases between them. The CDR3 reads CASSPTLDNYYEQYF. The CDR3 DNA sequence: TGTGCCAGCAGCCCAACTCTGGACAACTACTACGAGCAGTACTTC.

This clonotype was counted only a few times. V usage is TRBV19 and J usage is TRBJ1-6, with 7 bases aligning to TRBD1. This CDR3 is built from 15 residues. Trimming cost V 3 bases and J 4 bases; bases outside gene matches: 3. CDR1 and CDR2 from the germline V gene are LNHDA and SQIVND (reference sequence). DNA for the CDR3: TGTGCCAGTAGTATTGGGACAGTTTATAATTCACCCCTCCACTTT. This codes for CASSIGTVYNSPLHF.

With respect to this clonotype: One end of the junction does not line up with germline, which may come from a read error. The V call is TRBV7-8, the J call TRBJ2-7, with 7 bases aligning to TRBD2. CDR3 size: 16 residues. Germline assignment: CDR1 SGHVS and CDR2 FQNEAQ. CDR3 sequence reads: CATSGPFGGGLSEQYF. CDR3 sequence (DNA): TGTGCCACCAGCGGGCCATTCGGCGGGGGTTTATCCGAGCAGTACTTC.

This CDR3 reads CSAVGRGSTDTQYF. The CDR3 DNA is TGCAGTGCTGTTGGGCGGGGGAGCACAGATACGCAGTATTTT. V and J are TRBV20-1 and TRBJ2-3, with TRBD2 matching 7 bases. The ends lost 5 bases at V and 0 bases at J; junction bases unmatched: 5. This CDR3 is 14 amino acids long. Germline V lookup: CDR1 DFQATT, CDR2 SNEGSKA (reference sequence).

The chain employs TRBV30 and TRBJ2-1, with D possibly TRBD2 on 6 matching bases. Germline V lookup: CDR1 GTSNPN, CDR2 SVGIG (reference sequence). Trimming shortened V by 2 bases and J by 11 bases, and 13 bases separated the two germline ends. The CDR3 length is 12 residues. CDR3 in amino acids: CAWSYGDWKQFF. The CDR3 DNA reads TGTGCCTGGAGTTATGGGGACTGGAAGCAGTTCTTC.

CDR3 nucleotide sequence: TGTGCCAGCATAAGGAGCGGGGGAGGTGTAGAGACCCAGTACTTC. This sequence encodes CASIRSGGGVETQYF. The V and J genes are TRBV2 and TRBJ2-5; TRBD2 matches 8 bases. The CDR3 spans 15 residues. J gave up 4 bases and V 7 bases, and 11 bases lay outside the gene matches. Germline assignment: CDR1 SNHLY and CDR2 FYNNEI.

The chain carries TRBV25-1 and TRBJ2-5; D is uncertain. This CDR3 has 13 residues. Germline V gene sequence: CDR1 MGHDK, CDR2 SYGVNS. Deletions cut 1 base from V and 9 bases from J, with 12 bases between. The CDR3 DNA sequence: TGTGCCAGCAGTGAATCGGTAGGGTGGTCCCAGTACTTC. Translation gives CASSESVGWSQYF.

This clonotype was seen a few times. The chain links TRBV20-1 to TRBJ2-5, with D possibly being TRBD2 (6 bases). This CDR3 region has 14 residues. Germline CDR1 and CDR2: DFQATT and SNEGSKA (reference sequence). V lost 1 base to trimming and J lost 5 bases, with 14 bases between them. CDR3 protein: CSARVTAGSETQYF. Written as DNA, the CDR3 is TGCAGTGCTAGAGTTACCGCGGGGTCGGAGACCCAGTACTTC.

As concerns this clonotype: At one end, the junction sequence differs from germline, possibly due to a read error. This chain joins TRBV6-5 and TRBJ1-4, with a weak D call TRBD1 (6 bases). The germline CDR1 and CDR2 sequences are MNHEY and SVGAGI. This CDR3 has 15 residues. The CDR3 loop reads CTSSYSGARGEKLFF. CDR3 in DNA: TGTACCAGCAGTTACTCAGGGGCACGGGGGGAAAAACTGTTTTTT.

The rearrangement links TRBV3-1 to TRBJ1-5; D gene unclear. The CDR3 length is 12 residues. The germline V gene encodes CDR1 LGHDT and CDR2 YNNKEL (reference sequence). V was clipped by 1 base and J by 6 bases, with 4 bases between them. CDR3 sequence reads: CASSQVGQPQHF. CDR3 in DNA: TGTGCCAGCAGCCAAGTCGGTCAGCCCCAGCATTTT.

This clonotype appeared a few times. The chain's CDR3 is CASSIGTSTDTQYF. DNA of the CDR3: TGTGCCAGCAGCATCGGGACTAGCACAGATACGCAGTATTTT. J is TRBJ2-3 and V is TRBV5-5, with D perhaps matching TRBD2 (6 bases). Germline loops: CDR1 SGHKS, CDR2 YYEKEE (reference sequence). The length of the CDR3 is 14 residues. V was trimmed by 4 bases and J by 0 bases, leaving 9 bases between them.

The rearrangement links TRBV20-1 to TRBJ1-1; unclear D gene. Germline loops: CDR1 DFQATT, CDR2 SNEGSKA (reference sequence). This CDR3 has 14 amino acids. Deletions cut 3 bases from V and 4 bases from J, with 15 bases between. DNA of the CDR3: TGCAGTGCTAGGGAGGGAAGCCAGCGCACTGAAGCTTTCTTT. Amino acids: CSAREGSQRTEAFF.

This clonotype was counted between two and nine times. This chain links TRBV7-2 with TRBJ2-3, with 12 bases matching TRBD2. The CDR3 loop spans 17 amino acids. Germline V lookup: CDR1 SGHTA, CDR2 FQGNSA. The V segment lost 2 bases and the J segment 1 base; nucleotides outside the gene matches: 4. CDR3 amino acids: CASSLRLAGAGTDTQYF. Written as DNA, the CDR3 is TGTGCCAGCAGCTTAAGACTAGCGGGGGCCGGCACAGATACGCAGTATTTT.